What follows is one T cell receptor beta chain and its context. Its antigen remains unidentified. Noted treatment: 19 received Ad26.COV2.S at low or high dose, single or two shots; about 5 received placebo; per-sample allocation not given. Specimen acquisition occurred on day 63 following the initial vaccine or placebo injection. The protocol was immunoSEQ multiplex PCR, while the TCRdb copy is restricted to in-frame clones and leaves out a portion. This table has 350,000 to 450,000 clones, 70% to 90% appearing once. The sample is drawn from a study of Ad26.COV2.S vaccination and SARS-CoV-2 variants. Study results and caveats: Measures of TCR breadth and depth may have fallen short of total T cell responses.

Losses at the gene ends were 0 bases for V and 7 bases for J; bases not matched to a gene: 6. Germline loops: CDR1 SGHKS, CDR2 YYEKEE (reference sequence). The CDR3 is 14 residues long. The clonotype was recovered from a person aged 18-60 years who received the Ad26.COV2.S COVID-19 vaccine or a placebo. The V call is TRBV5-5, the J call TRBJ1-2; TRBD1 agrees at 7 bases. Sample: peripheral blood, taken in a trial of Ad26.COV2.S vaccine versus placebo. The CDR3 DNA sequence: TGTGCCAGCAGCTTGGCCGAAGGGGGCGGTGGCTACACCTTC. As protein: CASSLAEGGGGYTF.